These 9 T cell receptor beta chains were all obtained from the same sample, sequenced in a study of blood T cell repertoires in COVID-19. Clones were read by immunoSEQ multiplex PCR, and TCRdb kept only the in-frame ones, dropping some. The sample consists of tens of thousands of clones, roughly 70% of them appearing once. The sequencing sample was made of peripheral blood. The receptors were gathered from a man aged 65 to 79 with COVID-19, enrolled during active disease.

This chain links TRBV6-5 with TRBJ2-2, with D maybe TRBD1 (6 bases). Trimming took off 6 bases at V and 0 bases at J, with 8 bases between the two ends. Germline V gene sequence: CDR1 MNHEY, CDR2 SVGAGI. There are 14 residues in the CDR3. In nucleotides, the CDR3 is TGTGCCAGCAGACGACAGGCGAACACCGGGGAGCTGTTTTTT. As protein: CASRRQANTGELFF.

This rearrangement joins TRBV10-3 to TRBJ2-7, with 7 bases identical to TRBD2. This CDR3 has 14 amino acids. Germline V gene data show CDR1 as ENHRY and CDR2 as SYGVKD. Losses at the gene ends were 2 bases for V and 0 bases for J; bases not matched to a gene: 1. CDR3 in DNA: TGTGCCATCAGTGAGAGGACTAGCTCCTACGAGCAGTACTTC. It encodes CAISERTSSYEQYF.

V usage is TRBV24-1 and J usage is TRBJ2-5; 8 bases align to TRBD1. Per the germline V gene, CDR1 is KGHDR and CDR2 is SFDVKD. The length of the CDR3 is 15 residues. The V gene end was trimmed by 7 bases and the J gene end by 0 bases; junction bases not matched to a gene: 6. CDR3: CATRAGTGYQETQYF. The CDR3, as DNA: TGTGCCACCAGAGCCGGGACAGGTTACCAAGAGACCCAGTACTTC.

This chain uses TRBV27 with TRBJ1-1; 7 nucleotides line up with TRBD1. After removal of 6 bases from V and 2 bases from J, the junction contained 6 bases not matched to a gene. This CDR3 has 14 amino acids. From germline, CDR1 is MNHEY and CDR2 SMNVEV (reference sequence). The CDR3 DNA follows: TGTGCCAGCAGATTGGGACAGATTAACACTGAAGCTTTCTTT. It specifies CASRLGQINTEAFF.

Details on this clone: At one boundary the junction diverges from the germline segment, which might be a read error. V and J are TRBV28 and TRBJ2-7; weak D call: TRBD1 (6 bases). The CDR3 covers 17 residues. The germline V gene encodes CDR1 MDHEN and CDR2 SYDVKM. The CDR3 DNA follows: TGTGCCACCAGTTTACCCGGACAGAGAATGTTAAGGGACGAGCAGTACTTC. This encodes CATSLPGQRMLRDEQYF.

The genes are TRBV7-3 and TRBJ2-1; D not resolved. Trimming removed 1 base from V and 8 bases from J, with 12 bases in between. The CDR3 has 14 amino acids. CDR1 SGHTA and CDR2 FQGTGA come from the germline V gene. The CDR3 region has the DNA TGTGCCAGCAGCTTAAGAGGAGAGTGGGATGAGCAGTTCTTC. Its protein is CASSLRGEWDEQFF. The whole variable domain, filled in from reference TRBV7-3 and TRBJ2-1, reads GAGVSQTPSNKVTEKGKYVELRCDPISGHTALYWYRQSLGQGPEFLIYFQGTGAADDSGLPNDRFFAVRPEGSVSTLKIQRTERGDSAVYLCASSLRGEWDEQFFGPGTRLTVL.

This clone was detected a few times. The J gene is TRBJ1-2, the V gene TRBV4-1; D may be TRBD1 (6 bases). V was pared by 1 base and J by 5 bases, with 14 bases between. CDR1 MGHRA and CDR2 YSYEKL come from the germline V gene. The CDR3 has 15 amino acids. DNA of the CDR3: TGCGCCAGCAGCCAAGTCGAGGGGGGGAGTTATGGCTACACCTTC. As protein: CASSQVEGGSYGYTF.

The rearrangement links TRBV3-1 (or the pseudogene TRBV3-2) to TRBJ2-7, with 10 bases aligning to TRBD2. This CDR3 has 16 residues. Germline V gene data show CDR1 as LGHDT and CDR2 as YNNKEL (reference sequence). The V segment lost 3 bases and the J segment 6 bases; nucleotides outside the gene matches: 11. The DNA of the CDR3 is TGTGCCAGCAGCCACGTCGAGTATAGCGGGAGGAGCGAGCAGTACTTC. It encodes CASSHVEYSGRSEQYF.

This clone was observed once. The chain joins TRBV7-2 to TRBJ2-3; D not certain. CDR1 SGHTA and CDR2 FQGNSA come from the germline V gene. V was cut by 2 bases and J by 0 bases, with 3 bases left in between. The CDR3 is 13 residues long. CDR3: CASSLSSTDTQYF. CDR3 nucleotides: TGTGCCAGCAGCTTATCGAGCACAGATACGCAGTATTTT.